The rows below give T cell receptor beta chains drawn from one sample of a study of cytomegalovirus exposure and HLA in healthy donors. This table comes from immunoSEQ multiplex PCR, and its TCRdb copy is limited to in-frame clones, with some not included. The table has over 75,000 clones, about 75% seen once; the top ten hold about 6.6%. Sequenced input: PBMCs. The receptors were gathered from a man aged 35-49 years in good health and CMV-seropositive. Both conserved end residues are part of each CDR3. The D gene is left open where the match is weak. Size is stated for part of the rows, as once, few or many counts, or as a class when the clone is expanded.

CASSLVGRTGSYEQYF	TGTGCCAGCAGCTTGGTGGGGAGGACAGGCTCCTACGAGCAGTACTTC	TRBJ2-7	.	TRBV5-5	.
CASRKRQGVSNEQFF	TGTGCCAGCAGGAAGAGACAGGGTGTATCCAATGAGCAGTTCTTC	TRBJ2-1	.	TRBV27	TRBD1
CATSRDSQETQYF	TGTGCCACCAGCAGAGACAGCCAAGAGACCCAGTACTTC	TRBJ2-5	.	TRBV15	.
CASSIDSTGQPQHF	TGTGCCAGTAGTATAGACTCGACAGGCCAGCCCCAGCATTTT	TRBJ1-5	.	TRBV19	.
CASSRGTSGTSYEQYF	TGCGCCAGCAGCCGAGGGACTAGCGGAACCTCCTACGAGCAGTACTTC	TRBJ2-7	once	TRBV4-3	TRBD2
CASSIDPQGASYNEQFF	TGTGCCAGTAGTATAGACCCACAGGGGGCCTCCTACAATGAGCAGTTCTTC	TRBJ2-1	few	TRBV19	TRBD1
CASSQRRGGKNIQYF	TGCGCCAGCAGTCAACGGAGGGGAGGCAAAAACATTCAGTACTTC	TRBJ2-4	.	TRBV23-1	.
CASSQERSGSGNTQYF	TGCGCCAGCAGCCAAGAACGTAGCGGGAGCGGGAATACGCAGTATTTT	TRBJ2-3	.	TRBV4-1	TRBD2
CASSQDLTSVHNEQFF	TGCGCCAGCAGCCAAGATTTAACTAGCGTTCACAATGAGCAGTTCTTC	TRBJ2-1	.	TRBV4-1	TRBD2
CASSAQVSNQPQHF	TGTGCCAGCAGTGCTCAGGTCAGCAATCAGCCCCAGCATTTT	TRBJ1-5	.	TRBV2	.
CASGLVGGQGANEQYF	TGTGCTAGTGGTTTGGTCGGAGGACAGGGGGCCAACGAGCAGTACTTC	TRBJ2-7	.	TRBV12-5	TRBD1
CASSPTVNYEKLFF	TGTGCCAGCAGCCCGACAGTAAACTATGAAAAACTGTTTTTT	TRBJ1-4	.	TRBV6-5	.
CASSSDSGETQYF	TGTGCCAGCAGCTCGGACAGCGGAGAGACCCAGTACTTC	TRBJ2-5	.	TRBV7-8	.
CASSSPMGQGSTGELFF	TGTGCCAGCAGCTCGCCGATGGGACAGGGGTCCACCGGGGAGCTGTTTTTT	TRBJ2-2	.	TRBV5-4	TRBD1